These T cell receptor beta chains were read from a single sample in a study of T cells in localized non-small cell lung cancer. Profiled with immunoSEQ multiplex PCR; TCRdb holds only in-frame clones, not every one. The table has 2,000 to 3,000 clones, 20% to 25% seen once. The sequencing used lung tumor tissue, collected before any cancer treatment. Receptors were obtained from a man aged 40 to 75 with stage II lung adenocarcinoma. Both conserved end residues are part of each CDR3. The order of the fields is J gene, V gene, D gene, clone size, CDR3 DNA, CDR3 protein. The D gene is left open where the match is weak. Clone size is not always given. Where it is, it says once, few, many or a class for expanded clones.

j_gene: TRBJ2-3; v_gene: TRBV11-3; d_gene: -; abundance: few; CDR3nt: TGTGCCAGCAGCCCTTGGACTTCTAGCACAGATACGCAGTATTTT; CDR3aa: CASSPWTSSTDTQYF
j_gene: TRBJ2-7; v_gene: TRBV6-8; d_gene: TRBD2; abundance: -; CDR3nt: TGTGCCAGCAGAATTACAGGCGGGAGCTCCTACGAGCAGTACTTC; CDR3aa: CASRITGGSSYEQYF
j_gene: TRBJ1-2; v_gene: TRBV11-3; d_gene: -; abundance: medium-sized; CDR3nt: TGTGCCAGCAGCTTGGATCCGGACCCGGGTAACTATGGCTACACCTTC; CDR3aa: CASSLDPDPGNYGYTF
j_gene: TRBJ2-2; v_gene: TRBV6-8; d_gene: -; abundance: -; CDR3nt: TGTGCCAGCAGTCTTCAGGTGCCCGGGGAGCTGTTTTTT; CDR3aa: CASSLQVPGELFF
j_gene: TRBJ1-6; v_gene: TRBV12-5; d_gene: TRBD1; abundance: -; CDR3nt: TGTGCCAGCACCGCCACAGGGGGGAATAATTCACCCCTCCACTTT; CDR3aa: CASTATGGNNSPLHF
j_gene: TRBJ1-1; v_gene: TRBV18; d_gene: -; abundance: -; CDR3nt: TGTGCCAGCTCACCCCTCAGCCCCTCGGTGGTAAGGGGAGAAGCTTTCTTT; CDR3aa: CASSPLSPSVVRGEAFF
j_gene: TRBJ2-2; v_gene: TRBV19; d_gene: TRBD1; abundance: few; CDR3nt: TGTGCCAGTAGTAGCACCGGGACAGGGAGCCTACCCGCCGGGGAGCTGTTTTTT; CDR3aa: CASSSTGTGSLPAGELFF
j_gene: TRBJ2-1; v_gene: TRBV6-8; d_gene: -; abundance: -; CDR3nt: TGTGCCAGCAGTTACGAAGGGGCGCGTGAGCAGTTCTTC; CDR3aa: CASSYEGAREQFF
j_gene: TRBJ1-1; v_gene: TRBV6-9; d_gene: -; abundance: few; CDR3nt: TGTGCCAGCGCTATGGGCACTGAAGCTTTCTTT; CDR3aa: CASAMGTEAFF
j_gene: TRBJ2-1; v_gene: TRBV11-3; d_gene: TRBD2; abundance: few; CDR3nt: TGTGCCAGCAGCTTAGACCCCCCAAGCGGGGGTCTCAATGAGCAGTTCTTC; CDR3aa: CASSLDPPSGGLNEQFF